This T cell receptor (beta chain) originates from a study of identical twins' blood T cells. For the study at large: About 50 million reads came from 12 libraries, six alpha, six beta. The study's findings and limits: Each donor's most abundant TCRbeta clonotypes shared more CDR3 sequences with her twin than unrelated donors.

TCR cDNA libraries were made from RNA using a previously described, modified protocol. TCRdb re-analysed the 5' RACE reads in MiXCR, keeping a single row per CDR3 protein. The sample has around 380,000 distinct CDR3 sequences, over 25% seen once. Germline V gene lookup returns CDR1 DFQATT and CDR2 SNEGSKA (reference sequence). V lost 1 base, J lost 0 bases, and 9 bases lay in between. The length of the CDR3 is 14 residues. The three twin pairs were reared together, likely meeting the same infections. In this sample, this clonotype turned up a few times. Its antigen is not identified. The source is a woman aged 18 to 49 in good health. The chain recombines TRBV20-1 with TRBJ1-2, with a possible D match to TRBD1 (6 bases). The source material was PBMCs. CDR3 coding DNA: TGCAGTGCTAGAGGCAGGGGTGCTAACTATGGCTACACCTTC. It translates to CSARGRGANYGYTF.